Listed here are 22 T cell receptor beta chains from one sample, sequenced in a study of T-cell memory formation after mild COVID-19. A single record per CDR3 protein comes from TCRdb applying MiXCR to the 5' RACE reads. The data hold around 340,000 distinct CDR3 sequences, with about 15% observed a single time. The sequencing input was PBMCs or a T cell subset sorted from them (not recorded which). The receptors derive from a man aged 18 to 30 who had mild COVID-19 (a few samples of this study predate the infection). Cell type and time point are not known.

The J gene is TRBJ2-3, the V gene TRBV24-1; TRBD2 aligns across 8 bases. The CDR3 length is 15 residues. Germline V lookup: CDR1 KGHDR, CDR2 SFDVKD. With 3 bases clipped from V and 1 base from J, the junction kept 2 bases outside the gene matches. CDR3 nucleotide sequence: TGTGCCACCAGTGATAGCGGGGGTCGCACAGATACGCAGTATTTT. Residues: CATSDSGGRTDTQYF.

The chain links TRBV7-9 to TRBJ2-7; D remains ambiguous. The CDR3 is 14 residues long. The ends were cut back, 5 bases at V and 4 bases at J, with 15 bases in the middle. Germline values: CDR1 SEHNR, CDR2 FQNEAQ (reference sequence). The CDR3 bases are TGTGCCAGCAGCCCGTCGGGTCATCCTTACGAGCAGTACGTC. This sequence encodes CASSPSGHPYEQYV.

This clonotype has a handful of counts. The V gene is TRBV9, the J gene TRBJ1-5, with a tentative D call TRBD1 (5 bases). V lost 0 bases and J 6 bases, leaving 13 bases between the germline ends. From germline, CDR1 is SGDLS and CDR2 YYNGEE. This CDR3 is 15 amino acids long. The CDR3 loop is CASSVAPEGPQPQHF. The DNA of the CDR3 is TGTGCCAGCAGCGTAGCTCCGGAGGGGCCTCAGCCCCAGCATTTT.

This clonotype was recorded at least ten times. V and J are TRBV7-3 and TRBJ2-3; D possibly corresponds to TRBD2 (7 bases). Trimming took off 3 bases at V and 6 bases at J, with 16 bases between the two ends. The CDR3 runs 15 residues. Germline V lookup: CDR1 SGHTA, CDR2 FQGTGA. The CDR3 DNA reads as TGTGCCAGCAGCTTGACCGATGGGGGGGCGGATACGCAGTATTTT. Encoded protein: CASSLTDGGADTQYF.

This chain joins TRBV10-3 and TRBJ2-3, with D uncertain. V was shortened by 4 bases and J by 3 bases, with 5 bases between the two germline ends. The germline CDR1 and CDR2 sequences are ENHRY and SYGVKD. There are 12 residues in the CDR3. In nucleotides, the CDR3 is TGTGCCATCAGTGCCAGTACAGATACGCAGTATTTT. Translation: CAISASTDTQYF.

The V call is TRBV4-1, the J call TRBJ1-2; no firm D call. This CDR3 contains 14 residues. Trimming removed 0 bases from V and 2 bases from J, with 7 bases in between. Germline V gene data show CDR1 as MGHRA and CDR2 as YSYEKL. Here the CDR3 reads CASSQEWQNYGYTF. CDR3 nucleotides: TGCGCCAGCAGCCAAGAGTGGCAGAACTATGGCTACACCTTC.

This clonotype was detected ten times or more. The chain recombines TRBV7-2 with TRBJ1-1, with 8 bases aligning to TRBD1. J was trimmed by 4 bases and V by 4 bases; bases with no gene match: 5. Germline lookup yields CDR1 SGHTA and CDR2 FQGNSA. This CDR3 is built from 14 residues. The CDR3: CASSSLRGRTEAFF. In nucleotides, the CDR3 is TGTGCCAGCAGCTCACTCAGGGGGCGCACTGAAGCTTTCTTT.

The genes are TRBV6-6 and TRBJ1-1; tentative D call: TRBD1 (5 bases). CDR1 is MNHNY, CDR2 SVGAGI, per germline (reference sequence). The CDR3 extends over 14 amino acids. Trimming removed 0 bases from V and 5 bases from J, with 10 bases in between. Here the CDR3 DNA reads TGTGCCAGCAGTTACTCGCGAGAGGGGACTGAAGCTTTCTTT. This codes for CASSYSREGTEAFF.

This clonotype was detected a few times. This chain uses TRBV20-1 with TRBJ2-7, with a possible D match to TRBD1 (6 bases). Germline V CDR1 and CDR2: DFQATT, SNEGSKA (reference sequence). The CDR3 spans 14 residues. Trimming removed 0 bases at V and 5 bases at J, with 14 bases between. DNA of the CDR3: TGCAGTGCTAGAGATCAGGGGACCTTTGACGAGCAGTACTTC. This translates into CSARDQGTFDEQYF.

The chain uses TRBV6-5 and TRBJ1-4; no definite D call. Germline V gene lookup returns CDR1 MNHEY and CDR2 SVGAGI. Trimming removed 5 bases at V and 12 bases at J, with 13 bases between. The length of the CDR3 is 12 residues. CDR3 sequence reads: CASSPRFGELFF. In nucleotides, the CDR3 is TGTGCCAGCAGTCCCCGGTTCGGGGAACTGTTTTTT.

The chain recombines TRBV6-5 with TRBJ1-2; D is undetermined. Per the germline V gene, CDR1 is MNHEY and CDR2 is SVGAGI. The V end lost 2 bases, the J end lost 3 bases, and 10 bases lay between the germline ends. The CDR3 extends over 14 amino acids. CDR3 sequence reads: CASSYLGGDYGYTF. The CDR3 nucleotides are TGTGCCAGCAGTTACCTGGGCGGCGACTATGGCTACACCTTC.

This clonotype has a handful of counts. V usage is TRBV4-3 and J usage is TRBJ2-7, with TRBD2 identical over 9 bases. Germline V lookup: CDR1 LGHNA, CDR2 YSLEER. After removal of 2 bases from V and 3 bases from J, the junction contained 8 bases not matched to a gene. This CDR3 is 16 amino acids long. The CDR3 DNA follows: TGCGCCAGCAGCCAACAGACGGGACTAGCTGACTACGAGCAGTACTTC. Its protein is CASSQQTGLADYEQYF.

The CDR3 sequence is CATSRDLSQADGYTF. DNA for the CDR3: TGTGCCACCAGCAGAGATCTCAGCCAGGCAGATGGCTACACCTTC. V and J are TRBV15 and TRBJ1-2; D uncertain. V lost 0 bases and J lost 6, with 14 bases in between. Germline-derived CDR1 and CDR2 are LNHNV and YYDKDF (reference sequence). The CDR3 totals 15 residues.

This chain links TRBV7-2 with TRBJ2-3; 12 bases map to TRBD2. The ends lost 5 bases at V and 3 bases at J; junction bases unmatched: 6. This CDR3 is built from 16 residues. The germline gives CDR1 SGHTA, CDR2 FQGNSA. CDR3 region: CASSIGLAGRTDTQYF. The DNA for the CDR3 is TGTGCCAGCAGCATCGGACTAGCGGGGAGGACAGATACGCAGTATTTT.

This rearrangement joins TRBV7-2 to TRBJ2-3; D is tentatively TRBD1 or TRBD2 (5 bases each). CDR1 is SGHTA and CDR2 is FQGNSA in the germline V gene. The CDR3 has 15 amino acids. Trimming removed 5 bases from V and 0 bases from J, with 12 bases in between. CDR3 residues: CASSPQDFSTDTQYF. Written as DNA, the CDR3 is TGTGCCAGCAGCCCACAGGACTTTAGCACAGATACGCAGTATTTT.

The chain links TRBV5-1 to TRBJ1-1; D gene uncertain. The CDR3 extends over 14 amino acids. Trimming removed 0 bases from V and 1 base from J, with 7 bases in between. Germline V gene data show CDR1 as SGHRS and CDR2 as YFSETQ. CDR3 in amino acids: CASSLDWGNTEAFF. For the CDR3, the DNA is TGCGCCAGCAGCTTGGACTGGGGGAACACTGAAGCTTTCTTT.

The CDR3 bases are TGTGCCAGCAGCCAATGGTCCCAAAAACTGTTTTTT. Translating it yields CASSQWSQKLFF. The rearrangement uses TRBV14 and TRBJ1-4; no firm D call. There are 12 residues in the CDR3. CDR1 is SGHDN, CDR2 FVKESK, per germline. V dropped 2 bases and J dropped 9 bases, with 7 bases sitting between them.

At least ten counts were recorded for this clonotype. DNA of the CDR3: TGTGCCAGCAGCCGCGGGGGGATGAACACTGAAGCTTTCTTT. Translated, it gives CASSRGGMNTEAFF. The V call is TRBV7-2, the J call TRBJ1-1, with D perhaps TRBD1 (5 bases). Trimming cost V 5 bases and J 0 bases, with 10 bases left between them. The CDR3 runs to 14 residues. Looked up from germline, CDR1 is SGHTA and CDR2 is FQGNSA.

This chain uses TRBV5-6 with TRBJ1-4; D is ambiguous. CDR3 length equals 13 residues. Germline lookup yields CDR1 SGHDT and CDR2 YYEEEE. The ends were cut back, 1 base at V and 10 bases at J, with 11 bases in the middle. Written as DNA, the CDR3 is TGTGCCAGCAGCTTGAGGGAGGCCGGAAAACTGTTTTTT. It encodes CASSLREAGKLFF. Using reference TRBV5-6 and TRBJ1-4 for the parts outside the CDR3, the full variable domain is DAGVTQSPTHLIKTRGQQVTLRCSPKSGHDTVSWYQQALGQGPQFIFQYYEEEERQRGNFPDRFSGHQFPNYSSELNVNALLLGDSALYLCASSLREAGKLFFGSGTQLSVL.

This clonotype has at least ten counts. The rearrangement links TRBV29-1 to TRBJ2-1; 8 bases align to TRBD1. Germline assignment: CDR1 SQVTM and CDR2 ANQGSEA. Trimming took 6 bases from V and 7 from J; bases not matched to a gene: 8. There are 13 residues in the CDR3. This chain's CDR3 is CSVDGQGWNEQFF. CDR3 coding DNA: TGCAGCGTCGACGGACAGGGTTGGAATGAGCAGTTCTTC.

In its sample, this clonotype was seen a few times. The chain has TRBV15 and TRBJ1-4; D remains ambiguous. The germline CDR1 and CDR2 sequences are LNHNV and YYDKDF (reference sequence). V dropped 1 base and J dropped 5 bases, with 5 bases sitting between them. This CDR3 comprises 13 residues. This CDR3 reads CATSRGANEKLFF. In nucleotides, the CDR3 is TGTGCCACCAGCAGAGGAGCGAATGAAAAACTGTTTTTT.

The chain combines TRBV20-1 with TRBJ1-6; D perhaps matches TRBD1 (5 bases). Trimming shortened V by 4 bases and J by 8 bases, and 12 bases separated the two germline ends. This CDR3 spans 13 amino acids. Germline V lookup: CDR1 DFQATT, CDR2 SNEGSKA (reference sequence). CDR3 coding DNA: TGCAGTGCTACCGGGACCCTATATTCACCCCTCCACTTT. Translating gives CSATGTLYSPLHF.